These 9 T cell receptor beta chains came from one sample sequenced in a study. Tregs were sorted as CD4+CD25+CD127-/low cells. TCRdb recomputed calls from the 5' RACE reads with MiXCR, one row per CDR3 protein. In the table there are about 43,000 distinct CDR3 sequences, roughly 23% of which are singletons. The sequencing input was Tregs sorted from a lymph node. The source of these receptors is a female donor with breast cancer.

This clonotype has a handful of counts. The gene calls are TRBV9 and TRBJ1-2, with D unresolved. Trimming cost V 4 bases and J 4 bases, with 14 bases left between them. Germline CDR1 and CDR2: SGDLS and YYNGEE. The CDR3 runs to 14 residues. The DNA of the CDR3 is TGTGCCAGCAGCCCAACCTTCTTCCGCTATGGCTACACCTTC. It is translated as CASSPTFFRYGYTF.

About this clonotype: The junction departs from the called germline gene at one end, perhaps through a read error. The chain employs TRBV20-1 and TRBJ2-4; D is perhaps TRBD1 (5 bases). The CDR3 length is 13 residues. Germline V gene data show CDR1 as DFQATT and CDR2 as SNEGSKA (reference sequence). CDR3: CSAGQIAFNTQYF. The CDR3 region has the DNA TGCAGTGCTGGACAAATTGCGTTTAACACTCAGTACTTC.

This clonotype was found many times. The rearrangement uses TRBV28 and TRBJ1-4, with D tentatively TRBD1 (5 bases). The CDR3 length is 14 residues. Germline CDR1 and CDR2: MDHEN and SYDVKM. V dropped 6 bases and J dropped 7 bases, with 15 bases sitting between them. The CDR3 nucleotides read TGTGCCAGCAGCTTCGACAGTAGGAGTGAAAAACTGTTTTTT. Translated, it gives CASSFDSRSEKLFF.

The table lists this clonotype with many counts. V and J are TRBV4-1 and TRBJ2-7; maybe TRBD2 (5 bases). Trimming stripped 3 bases from V and 1 base from J, with 13 bases between. This CDR3 has 15 amino acids. Germline-derived CDR1 and CDR2 are MGHRA and YSYEKL. The CDR3 nucleotides read TGCGCCAGCAGCCAGTCGTTGACGGGATCCTACGAGCAGTACTTC. This encodes CASSQSLTGSYEQYF.

The V gene is TRBV30, the J gene TRBJ1-2; weak D call: TRBD1 (5 bases). CDR1 is GTSNPN and CDR2 is SVGIG in the germline V gene (reference sequence). V lost 6 bases and J lost 1, with 12 bases in between. The CDR3 loop spans 13 amino acids. The CDR3 coding sequence is TGTGCCTGTCGGGGCAGAGGTAACTATGGCTACACCTTC. Protein: CACRGRGNYGYTF.

This clonotype was detected only a few times. V usage is TRBV10-3 and J usage is TRBJ1-1; possible D gene TRBD1, 6 bases. Trimming pared 4 bases from V and 5 bases from J, leaving 17 bases between. CDR1 ENHRY and CDR2 SYGVKD come from the germline V gene. CDR3 size: 15 residues. CDR3 loop: CAISGRDTADTEAFF. CDR3 in DNA: TGTGCCATCAGTGGGCGGGACACGGCGGATACTGAAGCTTTCTTT.

This rearrangement joins TRBV5-1 to TRBJ1-2; D remains ambiguous. V lost 2 bases and J 3 bases, leaving 23 bases between the germline ends. Germline-derived CDR1 and CDR2 are SGHRS and YFSETQ. The CDR3 runs to 18 residues. DNA for the CDR3: TGCGCCAGCAGCTTTAGGAGGAGTATCGCATTGGAGCACTATGGCTACACCTTC. Translation: CASSFRRSIALEHYGYTF.

This clonotype is medium-sized in the sample. The chain links TRBV6-6 to TRBJ1-1, with TRBD1 as a possible D gene (6 bases). Germline CDR1 reads MNHNY; CDR2 reads SVGAGI (reference sequence). The V and J ends lost 2 bases and 2 bases respectively, with 15 bases between them. This CDR3 region has 16 residues. The chain's CDR3 is CASSYGSGAVNTEAFF. CDR3 coding DNA: TGTGCCAGCAGTTACGGTTCAGGGGCCGTTAACACTGAAGCTTTCTTT.

In this sample, this clonotype turned up a few times. The chain is built from TRBV6-2 or TRBV6-3 and TRBJ2-3; 8 bases match TRBD2. The CDR3 runs 18 residues. V trimming: 0 bases; J trimming: 3 bases; junction bases outside the gene matches: 11. Germline assignment: CDR1 MNHEY and CDR2 SVGEGT. CDR3 sequence (DNA): TGTGCCAGCAGTTACTCGACAAATCAGCGGGAGTCTACAGATACGCAGTATTTT. Translated: CASSYSTNQRESTDTQYF.